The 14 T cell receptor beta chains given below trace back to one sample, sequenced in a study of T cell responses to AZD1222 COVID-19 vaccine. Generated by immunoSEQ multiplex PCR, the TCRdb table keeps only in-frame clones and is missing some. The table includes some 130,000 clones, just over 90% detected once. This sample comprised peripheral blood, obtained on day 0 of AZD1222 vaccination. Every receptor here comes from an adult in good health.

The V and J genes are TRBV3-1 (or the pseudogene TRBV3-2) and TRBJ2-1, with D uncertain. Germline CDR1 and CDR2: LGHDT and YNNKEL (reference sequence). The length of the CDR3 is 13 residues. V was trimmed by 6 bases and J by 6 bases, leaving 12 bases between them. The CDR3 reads CASSLTSLNEQFF. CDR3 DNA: TGTGCCAGCAGTCTTACATCCCTCAATGAGCAGTTCTTC.

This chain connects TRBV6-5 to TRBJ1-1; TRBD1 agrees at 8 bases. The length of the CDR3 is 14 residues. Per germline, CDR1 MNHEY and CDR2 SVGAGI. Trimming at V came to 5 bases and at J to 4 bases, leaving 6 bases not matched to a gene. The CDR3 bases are TGTGCCAGCAGTAAACCCACAGGGGGCACTGAAGCTTTCTTT. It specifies CASSKPTGGTEAFF.

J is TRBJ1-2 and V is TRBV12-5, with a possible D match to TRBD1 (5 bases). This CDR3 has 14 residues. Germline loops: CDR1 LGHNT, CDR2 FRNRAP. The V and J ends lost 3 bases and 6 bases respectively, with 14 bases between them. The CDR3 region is CASGFIGGKDGYTF. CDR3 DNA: TGTGCTAGTGGTTTTATCGGGGGAAAGGATGGCTACACCTTC.

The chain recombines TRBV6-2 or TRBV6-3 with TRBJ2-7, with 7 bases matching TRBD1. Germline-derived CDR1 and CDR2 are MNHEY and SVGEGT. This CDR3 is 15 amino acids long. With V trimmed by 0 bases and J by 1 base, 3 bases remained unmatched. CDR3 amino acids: CASSYSTGSSYEQYF. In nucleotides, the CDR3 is TGTGCCAGCAGTTACTCGACAGGGAGTTCCTACGAGCAGTACTTC.

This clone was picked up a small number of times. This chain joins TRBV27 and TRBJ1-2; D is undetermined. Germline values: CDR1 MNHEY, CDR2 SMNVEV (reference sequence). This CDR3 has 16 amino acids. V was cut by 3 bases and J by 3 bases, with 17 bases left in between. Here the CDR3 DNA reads TGTGCCAGCAGTTTCCAACCTCCGGCCCGGCACTATGGCTACACCTTC. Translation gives CASSFQPPARHYGYTF.

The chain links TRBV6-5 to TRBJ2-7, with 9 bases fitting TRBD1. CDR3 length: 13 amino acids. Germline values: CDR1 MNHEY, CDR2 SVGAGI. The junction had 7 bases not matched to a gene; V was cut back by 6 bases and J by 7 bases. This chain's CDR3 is CASSSGTGFEQYF. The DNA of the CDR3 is TGTGCCAGCAGCTCCGGGACAGGGTTTGAGCAGTACTTC.

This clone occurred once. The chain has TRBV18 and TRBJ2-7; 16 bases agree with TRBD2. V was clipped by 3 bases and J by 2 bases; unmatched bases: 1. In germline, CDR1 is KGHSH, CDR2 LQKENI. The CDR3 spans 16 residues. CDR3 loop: CASSPGLAGGPYEQYF. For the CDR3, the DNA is TGTGCCAGCTCACCGGGACTAGCGGGGGGGCCCTACGAGCAGTACTTC.

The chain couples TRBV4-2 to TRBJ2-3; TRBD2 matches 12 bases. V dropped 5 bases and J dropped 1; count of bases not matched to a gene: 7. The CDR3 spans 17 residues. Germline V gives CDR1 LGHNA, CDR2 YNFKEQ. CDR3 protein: CASSNAASGGGTDTQYF. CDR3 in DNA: TGTGCCAGCAGCAATGCCGCTAGCGGGGGGGGCACAGATACGCAGTATTTT.

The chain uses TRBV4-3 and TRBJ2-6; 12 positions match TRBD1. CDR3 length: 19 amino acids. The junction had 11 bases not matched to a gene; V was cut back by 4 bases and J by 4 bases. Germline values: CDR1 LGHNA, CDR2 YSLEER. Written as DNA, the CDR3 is TGCGCCAGCAGCCCCGGGACAGGGGGCGCCGGATCCGGGGCCAACGTCCTGACTTTC. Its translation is CASSPGTGGAGSGANVLTF.

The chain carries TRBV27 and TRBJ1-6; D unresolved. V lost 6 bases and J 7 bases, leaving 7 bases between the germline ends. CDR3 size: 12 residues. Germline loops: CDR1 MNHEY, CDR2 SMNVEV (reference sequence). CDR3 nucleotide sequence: TGTGCCAGCAGAGGAAGCAATTCACCCCTCCACTTT. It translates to CASRGSNSPLHF.

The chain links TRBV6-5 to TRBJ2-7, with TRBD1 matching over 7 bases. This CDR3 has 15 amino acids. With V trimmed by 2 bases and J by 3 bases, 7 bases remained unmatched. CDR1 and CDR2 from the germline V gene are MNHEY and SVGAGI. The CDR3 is CASSYTGTENYEQYF. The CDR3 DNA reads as TGTGCCAGCAGTTACACCGGGACAGAAAACTACGAGCAGTACTTC.

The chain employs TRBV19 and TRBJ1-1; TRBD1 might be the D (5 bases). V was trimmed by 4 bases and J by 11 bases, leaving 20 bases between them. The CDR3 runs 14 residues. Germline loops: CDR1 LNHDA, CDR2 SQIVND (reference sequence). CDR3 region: CASSSPGTTLTAFF. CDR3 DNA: TGTGCCAGTAGTAGCCCCGGGACGACCCTTACGGCTTTCTTT.

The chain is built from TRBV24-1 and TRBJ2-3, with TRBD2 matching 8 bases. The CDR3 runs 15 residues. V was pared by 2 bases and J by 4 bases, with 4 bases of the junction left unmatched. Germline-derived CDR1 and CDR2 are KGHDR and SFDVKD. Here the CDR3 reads CATSDYGGAADTQYF. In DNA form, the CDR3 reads TGTGCCACCAGTGATTACGGGGGGGCCGCAGATACGCAGTATTTT.

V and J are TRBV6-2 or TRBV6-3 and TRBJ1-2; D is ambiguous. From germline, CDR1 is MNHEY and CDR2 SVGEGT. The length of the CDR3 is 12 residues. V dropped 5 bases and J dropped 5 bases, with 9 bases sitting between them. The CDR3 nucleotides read TGTGCCAGCAGTACCACCGGGTATGGCTACACCTTC. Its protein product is CASSTTGYGYTF.